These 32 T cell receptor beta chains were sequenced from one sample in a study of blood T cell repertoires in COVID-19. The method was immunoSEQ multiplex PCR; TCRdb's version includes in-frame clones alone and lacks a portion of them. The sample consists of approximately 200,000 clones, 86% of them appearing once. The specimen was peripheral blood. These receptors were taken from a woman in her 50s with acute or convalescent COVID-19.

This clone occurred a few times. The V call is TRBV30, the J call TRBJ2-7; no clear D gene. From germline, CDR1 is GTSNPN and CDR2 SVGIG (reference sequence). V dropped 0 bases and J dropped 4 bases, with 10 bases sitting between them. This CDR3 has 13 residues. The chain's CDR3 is CAWSVDLAYEQYF. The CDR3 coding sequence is TGTGCCTGGAGTGTAGACTTGGCATACGAGCAGTACTTC.

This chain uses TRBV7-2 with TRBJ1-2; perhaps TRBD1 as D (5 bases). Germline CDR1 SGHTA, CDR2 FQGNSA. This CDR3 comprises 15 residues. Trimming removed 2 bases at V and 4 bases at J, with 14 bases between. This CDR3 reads CASSLKGRASYGYTF. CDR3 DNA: TGTGCCAGCAGCTTAAAAGGCAGGGCTTCCTATGGCTACACCTTC.

The CDR3 reads CSGAGGGTEAFF. For the CDR3, the DNA is TGCAGCGGAGCCGGGGGGGGCACTGAAGCTTTCTTT. This chain links TRBV29-1 with TRBJ1-1; D may be TRBD1 (5 bases). V lost 7 bases, J lost 4 bases, and 13 bases lay in between. The CDR3 contains 12 residues. CDR1 SQVTM and CDR2 ANQGSEA come from the germline V gene.

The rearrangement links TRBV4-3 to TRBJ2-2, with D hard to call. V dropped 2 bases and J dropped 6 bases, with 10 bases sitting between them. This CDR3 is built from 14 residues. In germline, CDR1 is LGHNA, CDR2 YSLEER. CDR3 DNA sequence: TGCGCCAGCAGCCAAATCTTAGAGGCCGGGGAGCTGTTTTTT. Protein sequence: CASSQILEAGELFF.

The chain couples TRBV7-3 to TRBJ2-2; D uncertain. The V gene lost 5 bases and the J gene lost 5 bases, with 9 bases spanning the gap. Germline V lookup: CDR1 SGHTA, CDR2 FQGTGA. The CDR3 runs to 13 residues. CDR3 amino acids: CASSTAATGELFF. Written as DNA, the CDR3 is TGTGCCAGCAGCACCGCGGCGACCGGGGAGCTGTTTTTT.

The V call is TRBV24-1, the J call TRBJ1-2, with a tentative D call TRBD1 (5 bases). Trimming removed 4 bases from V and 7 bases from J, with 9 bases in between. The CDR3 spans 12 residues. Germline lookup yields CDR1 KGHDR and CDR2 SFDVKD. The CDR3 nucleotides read TGTGCCACCAGTGACCCAGGGTCTGGCTACACCTTC. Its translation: CATSDPGSGYTF.

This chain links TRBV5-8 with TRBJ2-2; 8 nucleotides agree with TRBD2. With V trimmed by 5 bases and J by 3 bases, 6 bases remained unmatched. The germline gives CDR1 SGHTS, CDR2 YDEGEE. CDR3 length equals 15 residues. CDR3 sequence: CASSPGTSYTGELFF. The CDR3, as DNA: TGTGCCAGCAGTCCCGGGACTAGTTACACCGGGGAGCTGTTTTTT.

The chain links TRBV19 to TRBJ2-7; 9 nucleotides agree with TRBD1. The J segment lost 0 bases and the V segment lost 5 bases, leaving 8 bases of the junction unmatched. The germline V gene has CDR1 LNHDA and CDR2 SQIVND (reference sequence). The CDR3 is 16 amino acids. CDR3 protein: CASSPGQGLSSYEQYF. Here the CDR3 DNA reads TGTGCCAGTAGTCCCGGACAGGGGCTAAGCTCCTACGAGCAGTACTTC.

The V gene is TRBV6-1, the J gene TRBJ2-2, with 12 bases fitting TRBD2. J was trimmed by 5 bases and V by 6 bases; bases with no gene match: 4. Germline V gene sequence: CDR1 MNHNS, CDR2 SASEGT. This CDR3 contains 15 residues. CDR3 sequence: CASSIGLAGTGELFF. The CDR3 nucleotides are TGTGCCAGCAGCATCGGACTAGCGGGGACCGGGGAGCTGTTTTTT.

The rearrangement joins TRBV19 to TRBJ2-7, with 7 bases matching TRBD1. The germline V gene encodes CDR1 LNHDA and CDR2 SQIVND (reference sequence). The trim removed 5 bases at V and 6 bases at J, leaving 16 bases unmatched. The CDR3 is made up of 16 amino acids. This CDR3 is CASSLQQGHPSGEQYF. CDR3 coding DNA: TGTGCCAGTAGTCTACAACAGGGGCACCCCTCTGGCGAGCAGTACTTC.

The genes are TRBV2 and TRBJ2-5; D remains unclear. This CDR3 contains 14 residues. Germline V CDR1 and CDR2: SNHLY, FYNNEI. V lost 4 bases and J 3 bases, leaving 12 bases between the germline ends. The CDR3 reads CASSALTVEETQYF. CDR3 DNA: TGTGCCAGCAGTGCTCTAACGGTAGAAGAGACCCAGTACTTC.

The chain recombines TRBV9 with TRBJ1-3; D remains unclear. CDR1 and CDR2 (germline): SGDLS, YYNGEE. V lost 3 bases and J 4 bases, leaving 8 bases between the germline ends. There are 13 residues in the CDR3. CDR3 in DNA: TGTGCCAGCAGCGGCGGATTGGGAAACACCATATATTTT. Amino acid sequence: CASSGGLGNTIYF.

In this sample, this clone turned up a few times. The chain's CDR3 is CASSGQGITEAFF. The DNA of the CDR3 is TGTGCCAGTAGCGGACAGGGTATCACTGAAGCTTTCTTT. The V gene is TRBV19, the J gene TRBJ1-1; 8 bases map to TRBD1. Trimming cost V 6 bases and J 4 bases; bases outside gene matches: 4. Germline-derived CDR1 and CDR2 are LNHDA and SQIVND (reference sequence). The CDR3 runs 13 residues.

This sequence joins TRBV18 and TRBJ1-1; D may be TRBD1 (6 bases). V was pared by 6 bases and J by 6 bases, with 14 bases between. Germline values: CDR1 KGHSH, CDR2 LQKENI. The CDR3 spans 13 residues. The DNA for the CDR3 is TGTGCCAGCTCCCGGGGGGCGGCGGCTGAAGCTTTCTTT. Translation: CASSRGAAAEAFF. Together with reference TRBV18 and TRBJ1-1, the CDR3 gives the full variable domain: NAGVMQNPRHLVRRRGQEARLRCSPMKGHSHVYWYRQLPEEGLKFMVYLQKENIIDESGMPKERFSAEFPKEGPSILRIQQVVRGDSAAYFCASSRGAAAEAFFGQGTRLTVV.

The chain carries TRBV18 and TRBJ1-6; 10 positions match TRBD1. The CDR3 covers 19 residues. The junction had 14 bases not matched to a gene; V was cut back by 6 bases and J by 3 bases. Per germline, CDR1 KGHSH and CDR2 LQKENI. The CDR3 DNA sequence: TGTGCCAGCTCGTTCACGGGACAGGGGATCTCCGACTATAATTCACCCCTCCACTTT. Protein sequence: CASSFTGQGISDYNSPLHF.

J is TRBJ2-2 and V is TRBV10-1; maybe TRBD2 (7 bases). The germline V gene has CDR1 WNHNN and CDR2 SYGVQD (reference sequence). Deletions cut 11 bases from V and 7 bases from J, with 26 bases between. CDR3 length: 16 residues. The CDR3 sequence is CAWGAGLVRFGGELFF. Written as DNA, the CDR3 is TGCGCCTGGGGGGCTGGACTAGTCCGGTTCGGCGGGGAGCTGTTTTTT.

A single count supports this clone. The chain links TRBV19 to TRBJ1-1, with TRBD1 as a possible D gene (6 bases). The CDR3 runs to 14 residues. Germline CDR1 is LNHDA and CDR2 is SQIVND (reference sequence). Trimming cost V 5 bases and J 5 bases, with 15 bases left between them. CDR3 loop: CASSLTGPRTEAFF. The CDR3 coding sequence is TGTGCCAGTAGTCTTACAGGGCCGAGAACTGAAGCTTTCTTT.

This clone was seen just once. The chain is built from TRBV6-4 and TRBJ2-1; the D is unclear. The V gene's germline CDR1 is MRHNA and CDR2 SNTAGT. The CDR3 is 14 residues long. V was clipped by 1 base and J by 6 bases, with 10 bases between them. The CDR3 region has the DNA TGTGCCAGCAGTGACTTAATCTGGAGCAATGAGCAGTTCTTC. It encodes CASSDLIWSNEQFF.

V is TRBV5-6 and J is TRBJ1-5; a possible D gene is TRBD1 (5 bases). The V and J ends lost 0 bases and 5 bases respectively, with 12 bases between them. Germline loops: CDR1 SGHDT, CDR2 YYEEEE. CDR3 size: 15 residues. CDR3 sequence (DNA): TGTGCCAGCAGCTTGGGGGGCAGGGCGCATCAGCCCCAGCATTTT. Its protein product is CASSLGGRAHQPQHF.

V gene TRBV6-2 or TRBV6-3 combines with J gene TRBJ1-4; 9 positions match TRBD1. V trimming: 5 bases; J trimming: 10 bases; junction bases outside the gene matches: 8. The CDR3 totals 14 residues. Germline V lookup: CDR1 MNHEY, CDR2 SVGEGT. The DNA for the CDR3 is TGTGCCAGCAGTCAAGGGACAGGGAACGGAAAACTGTTTTTT. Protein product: CASSQGTGNGKLFF.

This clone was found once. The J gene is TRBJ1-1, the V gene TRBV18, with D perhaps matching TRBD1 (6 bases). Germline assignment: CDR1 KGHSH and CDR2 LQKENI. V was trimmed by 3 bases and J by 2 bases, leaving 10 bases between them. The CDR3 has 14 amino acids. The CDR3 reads CASSPDRSNTEAFF. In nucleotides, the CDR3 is TGTGCCAGCTCACCTGACAGGAGTAACACTGAAGCTTTCTTT.

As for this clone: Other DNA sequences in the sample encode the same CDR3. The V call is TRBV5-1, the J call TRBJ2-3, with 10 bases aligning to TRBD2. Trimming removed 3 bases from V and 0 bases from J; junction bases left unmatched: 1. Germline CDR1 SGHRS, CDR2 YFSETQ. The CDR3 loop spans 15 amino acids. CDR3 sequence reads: CASSSTSGSTDTQYF. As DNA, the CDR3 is TGCGCCAGCAGCTCGACTAGCGGGAGCACAGATACGCAGTATTTT.

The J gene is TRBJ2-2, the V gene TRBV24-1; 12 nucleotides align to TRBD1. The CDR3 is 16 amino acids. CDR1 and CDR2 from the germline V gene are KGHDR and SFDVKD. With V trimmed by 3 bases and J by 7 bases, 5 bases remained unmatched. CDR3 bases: TGTGCCACCAGTGATCCGGGACAGGGGGCCGTCGGGGAGCTGTTTTTT. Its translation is CATSDPGQGAVGELFF.

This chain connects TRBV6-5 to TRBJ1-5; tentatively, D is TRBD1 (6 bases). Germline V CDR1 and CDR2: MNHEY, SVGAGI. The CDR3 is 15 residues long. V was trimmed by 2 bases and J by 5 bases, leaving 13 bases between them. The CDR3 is CASSYTTGLDQPQHF. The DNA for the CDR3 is TGTGCCAGCAGTTACACCACAGGGTTGGATCAGCCCCAGCATTTT.

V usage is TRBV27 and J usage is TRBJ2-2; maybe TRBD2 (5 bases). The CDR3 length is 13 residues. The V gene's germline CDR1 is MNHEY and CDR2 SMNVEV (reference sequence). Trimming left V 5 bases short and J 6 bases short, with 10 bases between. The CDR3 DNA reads TGTGCCAGCAGTCCCCGAGGGTCCGGGGAGCTGTTTTTT. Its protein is CASSPRGSGELFF.

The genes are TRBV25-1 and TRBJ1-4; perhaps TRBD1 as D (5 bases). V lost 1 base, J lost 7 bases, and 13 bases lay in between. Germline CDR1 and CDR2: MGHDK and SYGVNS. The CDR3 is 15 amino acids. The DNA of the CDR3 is TGTGCCAGCAGTGAATCAGGGCGAGAAGGTGAAAAACTGTTTTTT. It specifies CASSESGREGEKLFF.

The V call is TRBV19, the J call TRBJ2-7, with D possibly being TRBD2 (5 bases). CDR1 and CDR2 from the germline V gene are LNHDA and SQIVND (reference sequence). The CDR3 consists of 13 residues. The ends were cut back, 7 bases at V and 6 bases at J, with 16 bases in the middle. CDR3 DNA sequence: TGTGCCAGTACCCGAGGTGCGGGTCGCGAGCAGTACTTC. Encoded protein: CASTRGAGREQYF.

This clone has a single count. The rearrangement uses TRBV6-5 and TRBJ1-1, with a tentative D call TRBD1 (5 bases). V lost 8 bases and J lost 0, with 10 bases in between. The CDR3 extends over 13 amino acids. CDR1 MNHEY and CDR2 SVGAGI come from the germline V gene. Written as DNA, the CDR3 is TGTGCCAGCTTCCGGGGGTTGAACACTGAAGCTTTCTTT. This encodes CASFRGLNTEAFF.

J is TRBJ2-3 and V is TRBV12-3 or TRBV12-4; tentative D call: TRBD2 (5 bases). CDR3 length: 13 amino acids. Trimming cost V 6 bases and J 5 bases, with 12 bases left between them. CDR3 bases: TGTGCCAGCAGCCGCCTCCGGGAAGATACGCAGTATTTT. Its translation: CASSRLREDTQYF.

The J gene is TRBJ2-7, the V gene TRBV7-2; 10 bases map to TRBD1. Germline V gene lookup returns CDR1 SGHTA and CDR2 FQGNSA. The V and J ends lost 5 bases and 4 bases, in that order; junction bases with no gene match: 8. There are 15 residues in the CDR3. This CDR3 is CASSVGGQGLYEQYF. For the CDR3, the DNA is TGTGCCAGCAGCGTAGGGGGACAGGGGTTATACGAGCAGTACTTC. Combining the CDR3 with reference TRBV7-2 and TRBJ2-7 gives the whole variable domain GAGVSQSPSNKVTEKGKDVELRCDPISGHTALYWYRQSLGQGLEFLIYFQGNSAPDKSGLPSDRFSAERTGGSVSTLTIQRTQQEDSAVYLCASSVGGQGLYEQYFGPGTRLTVT.

In DNA form, the CDR3 reads TGTGCCAGCAGCTTAGAATTGCGGGGAAAAGATACGCAGTATTTT. Amino acid sequence: CASSLELRGKDTQYF. The rearrangement uses TRBV7-7 and TRBJ2-3; TRBD2 is a possible D gene (6 bases). The length of the CDR3 is 15 residues. Germline lookup yields CDR1 SSHAT and CDR2 FNYEAQ (reference sequence). V lost 1 base and J 5 bases, leaving 13 bases between the germline ends. The variable domain in full, completed from reference TRBV7-7 and TRBJ2-3, reads GAGVSQSPRYKVTKRGQDVTLRCDPISSHATLYWYQQALGQGPEFLTYFNYEAQPDKSGLPSDRFSAERPEGSISTLTIQRTEQRDSAMYRCASSLELRGKDTQYFGPGTRLTVL.

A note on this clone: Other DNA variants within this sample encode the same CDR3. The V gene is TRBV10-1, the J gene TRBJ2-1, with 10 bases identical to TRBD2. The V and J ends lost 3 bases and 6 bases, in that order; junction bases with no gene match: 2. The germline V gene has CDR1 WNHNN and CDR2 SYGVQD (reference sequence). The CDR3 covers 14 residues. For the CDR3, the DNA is TGCGCCAGCAGTGAACTAGCGGGATTCAATGAGCAGTTCTTC. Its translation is CASSELAGFNEQFF.